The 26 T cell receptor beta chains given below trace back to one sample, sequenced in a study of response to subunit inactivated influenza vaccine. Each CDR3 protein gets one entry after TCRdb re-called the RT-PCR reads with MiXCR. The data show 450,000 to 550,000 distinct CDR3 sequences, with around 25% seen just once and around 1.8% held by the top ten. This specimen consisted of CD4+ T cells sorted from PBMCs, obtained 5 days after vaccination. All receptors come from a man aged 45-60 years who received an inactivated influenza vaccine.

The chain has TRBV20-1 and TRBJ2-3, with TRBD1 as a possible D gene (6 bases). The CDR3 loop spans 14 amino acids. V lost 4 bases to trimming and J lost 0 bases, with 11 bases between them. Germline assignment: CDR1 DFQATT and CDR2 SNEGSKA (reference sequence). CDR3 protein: CSATIGTSTDTQYF. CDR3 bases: TGCAGTGCTACCATCGGGACAAGCACAGATACGCAGTATTTT.

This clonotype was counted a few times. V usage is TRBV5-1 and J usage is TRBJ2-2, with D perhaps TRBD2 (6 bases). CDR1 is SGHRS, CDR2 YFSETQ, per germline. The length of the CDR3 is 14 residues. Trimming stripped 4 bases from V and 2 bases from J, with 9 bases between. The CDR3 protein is CASSRDFNTGELFF. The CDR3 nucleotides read TGCGCCAGCAGCAGGGACTTCAACACCGGGGAGCTGTTTTTT.

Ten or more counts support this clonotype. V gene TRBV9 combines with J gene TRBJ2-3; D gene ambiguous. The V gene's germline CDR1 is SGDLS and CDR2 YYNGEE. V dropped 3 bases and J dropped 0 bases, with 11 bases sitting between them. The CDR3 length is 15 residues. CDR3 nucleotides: TGTGCCAGCAGCGCCCAGGTCGATAGCACAGATACGCAGTATTTT. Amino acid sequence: CASSAQVDSTDTQYF.

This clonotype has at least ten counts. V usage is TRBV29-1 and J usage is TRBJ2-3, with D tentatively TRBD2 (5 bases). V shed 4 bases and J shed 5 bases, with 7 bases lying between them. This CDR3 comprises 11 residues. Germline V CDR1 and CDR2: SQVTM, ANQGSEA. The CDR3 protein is CSVGRGDTQYF. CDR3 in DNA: TGCAGCGTTGGACGGGGAGATACGCAGTATTTT.

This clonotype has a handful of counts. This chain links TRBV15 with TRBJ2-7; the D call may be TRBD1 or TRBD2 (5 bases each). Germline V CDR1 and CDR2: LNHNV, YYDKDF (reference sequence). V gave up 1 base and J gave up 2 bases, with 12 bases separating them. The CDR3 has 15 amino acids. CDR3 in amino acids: CATSRGLRDAYEQYF. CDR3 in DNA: TGTGCCACCAGCAGAGGCCTACGGGACGCCTACGAGCAGTACTTC. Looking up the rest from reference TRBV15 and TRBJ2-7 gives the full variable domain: DAMVIQNPRYQVTQFGKPVTLSCSQTLNHNVMYWYQQKSSQAPKLLFHYYDKDFNNEADTPDNFQSRRPNTSFCFLDIRSPGLGDTAMYLCATSRGLRDAYEQYFGPGTRLTVT.

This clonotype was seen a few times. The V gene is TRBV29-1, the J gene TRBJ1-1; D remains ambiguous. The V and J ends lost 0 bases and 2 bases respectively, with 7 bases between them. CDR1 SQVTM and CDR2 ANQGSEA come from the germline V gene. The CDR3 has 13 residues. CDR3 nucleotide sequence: TGCAGCGTTGAAGATAGGCGTAACACTGAAGCTTTCTTT. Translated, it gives CSVEDRRNTEAFF.

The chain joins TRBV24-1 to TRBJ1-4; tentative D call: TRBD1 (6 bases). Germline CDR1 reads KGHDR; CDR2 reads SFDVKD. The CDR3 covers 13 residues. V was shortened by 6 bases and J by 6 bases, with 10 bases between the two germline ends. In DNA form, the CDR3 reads TGTGCCACCAGTCGAGGGGGTGATGAAAAACTGTTTTTT. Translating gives CATSRGGDEKLFF.

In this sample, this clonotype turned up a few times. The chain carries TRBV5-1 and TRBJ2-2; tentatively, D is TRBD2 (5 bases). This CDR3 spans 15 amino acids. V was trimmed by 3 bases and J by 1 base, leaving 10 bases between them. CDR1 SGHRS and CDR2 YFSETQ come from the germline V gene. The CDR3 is CASSSPGGNTGELFF. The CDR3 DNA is TGCGCCAGCAGCTCCCCAGGAGGGAACACCGGGGAGCTGTTTTTT.

CDR3 nucleotide sequence: TGTGCCAGCACCCCATTGAGGGGAGGGGGCAATCAGCCCCAGCATTTT. This codes for CASTPLRGGGNQPQHF. The chain carries TRBV28 and TRBJ1-5; weak D call: TRBD1 (5 bases). From germline, CDR1 is MDHEN and CDR2 SYDVKM. The CDR3 sequence is 16 residues long. V lost 7 bases and J 2 bases, leaving 18 bases between the germline ends.

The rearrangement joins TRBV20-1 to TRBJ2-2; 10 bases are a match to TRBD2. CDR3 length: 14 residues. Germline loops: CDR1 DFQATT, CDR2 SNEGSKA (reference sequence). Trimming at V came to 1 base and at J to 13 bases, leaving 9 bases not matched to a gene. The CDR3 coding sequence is TGCAGTGCTAGAGGTGATAGCGGGAGGTTCGGGCTGTTTTTT. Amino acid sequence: CSARGDSGRFGLFF.

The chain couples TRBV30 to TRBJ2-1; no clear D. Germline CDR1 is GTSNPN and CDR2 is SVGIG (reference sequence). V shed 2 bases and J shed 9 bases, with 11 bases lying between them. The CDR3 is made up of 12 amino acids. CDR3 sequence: CAWSFQAGEQFF. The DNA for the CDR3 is TGTGCCTGGAGTTTTCAGGCTGGTGAGCAGTTCTTC.

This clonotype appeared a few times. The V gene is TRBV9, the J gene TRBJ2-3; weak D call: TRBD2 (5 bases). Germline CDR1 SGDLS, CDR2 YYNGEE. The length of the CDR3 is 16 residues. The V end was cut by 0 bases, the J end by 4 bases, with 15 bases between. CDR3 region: CASSVGSLGRADTQYF. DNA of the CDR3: TGTGCCAGCAGCGTAGGTTCCCTAGGGCGGGCAGATACGCAGTATTTT. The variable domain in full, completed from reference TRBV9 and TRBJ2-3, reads DSGVTQTPKHLITATGQRVTLRCSPRSGDLSVYWYQQSLDQGLQFLIQYYNGEERAKGNILERFSAQQFPDLHSELNLSSLELGDSALYFCASSVGSLGRADTQYFGPGTRLTVL.

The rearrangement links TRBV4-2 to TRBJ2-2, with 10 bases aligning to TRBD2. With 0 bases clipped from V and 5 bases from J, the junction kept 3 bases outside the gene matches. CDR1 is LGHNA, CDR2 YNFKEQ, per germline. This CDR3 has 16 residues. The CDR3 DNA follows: TGTGCCAGCAGCCAAGATACACTAGCGGGGACCGGGGAGCTGTTTTTT. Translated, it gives CASSQDTLAGTGELFF.

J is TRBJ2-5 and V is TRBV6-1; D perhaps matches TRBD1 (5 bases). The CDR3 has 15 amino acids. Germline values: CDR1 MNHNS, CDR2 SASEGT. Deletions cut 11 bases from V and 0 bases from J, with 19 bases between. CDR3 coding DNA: TGTGCCTACAGAAAAAGACAGTTCTACCAAGAGACCCAGTACTTC. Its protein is CAYRKRQFYQETQYF.

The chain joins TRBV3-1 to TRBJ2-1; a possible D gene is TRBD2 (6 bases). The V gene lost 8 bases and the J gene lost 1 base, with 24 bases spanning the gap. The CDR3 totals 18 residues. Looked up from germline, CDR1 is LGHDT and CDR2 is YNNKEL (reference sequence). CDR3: CASCFDDLGGRSYNEQFF. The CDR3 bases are TGTGCCAGCTGTTTCGACGATTTGGGGGGTAGATCCTACAATGAGCAGTTCTTC.

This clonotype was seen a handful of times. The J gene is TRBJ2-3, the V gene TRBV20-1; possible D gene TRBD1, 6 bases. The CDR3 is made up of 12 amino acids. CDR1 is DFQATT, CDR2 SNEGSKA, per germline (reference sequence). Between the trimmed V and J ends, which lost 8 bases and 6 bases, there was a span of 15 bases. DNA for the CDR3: TGCAGTTGCCCCCATGGGGGCGATACGCAGTATTTT. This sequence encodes CSCPHGGDTQYF.

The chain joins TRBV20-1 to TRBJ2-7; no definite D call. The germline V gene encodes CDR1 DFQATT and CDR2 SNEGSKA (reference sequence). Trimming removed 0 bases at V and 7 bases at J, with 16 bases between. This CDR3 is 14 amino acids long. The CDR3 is CSARDLYGVKEQYF. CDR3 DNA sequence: TGCAGTGCTAGAGATCTCTATGGGGTAAAGGAGCAGTACTTC.

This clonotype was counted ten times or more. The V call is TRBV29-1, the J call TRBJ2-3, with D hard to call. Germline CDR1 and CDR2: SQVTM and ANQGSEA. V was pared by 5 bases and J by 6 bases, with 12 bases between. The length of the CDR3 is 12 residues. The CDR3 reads CSVSTRTDTQYF. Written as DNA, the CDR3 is TGCAGCGTTTCTACCCGGACGGATACGCAGTATTTT.

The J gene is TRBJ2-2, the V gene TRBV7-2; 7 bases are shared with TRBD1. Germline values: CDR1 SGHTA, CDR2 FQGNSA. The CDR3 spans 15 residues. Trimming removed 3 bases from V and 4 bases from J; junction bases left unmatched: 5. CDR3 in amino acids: CASSFPTGSTGELFF. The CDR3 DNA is TGTGCCAGCAGCTTTCCGACAGGGTCCACCGGGGAGCTGTTTTTT.

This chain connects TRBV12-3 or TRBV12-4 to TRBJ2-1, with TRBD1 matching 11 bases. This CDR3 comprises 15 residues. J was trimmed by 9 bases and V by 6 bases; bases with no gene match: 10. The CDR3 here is CASSRRDRGFGEQFF. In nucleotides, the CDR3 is TGTGCCAGCAGCCGCAGGGACAGGGGGTTCGGTGAGCAGTTCTTC.

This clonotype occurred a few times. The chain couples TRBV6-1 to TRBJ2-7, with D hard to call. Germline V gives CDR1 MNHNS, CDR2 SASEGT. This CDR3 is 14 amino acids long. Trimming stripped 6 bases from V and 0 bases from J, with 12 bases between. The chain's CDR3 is CASSRTQRSYEQYF. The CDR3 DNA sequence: TGTGCCAGCAGCCGGACCCAACGCTCCTACGAGCAGTACTTC.

The CDR3 is CASSSFGTVYEQYF. The CDR3, as DNA: TGTGCCAGCAGTTCGTTTGGGACGGTCTACGAGCAGTACTTC. The V gene is TRBV28, the J gene TRBJ2-7; D may match TRBD1 or TRBD2 (5 bases each). The CDR3 extends over 14 amino acids. Trimming took off 4 bases at V and 3 bases at J, with 13 bases between the two ends. Germline CDR1 MDHEN, CDR2 SYDVKM.

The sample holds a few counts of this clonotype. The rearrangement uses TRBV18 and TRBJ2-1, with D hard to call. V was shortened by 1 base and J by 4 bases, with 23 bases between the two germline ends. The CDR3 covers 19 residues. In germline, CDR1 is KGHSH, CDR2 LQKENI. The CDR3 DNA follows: TGTGCCAGCTCACCACGCCGTGACGGAGCCCTCATGGAATACAATGAGCAGTTCTTC. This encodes CASSPRRDGALMEYNEQFF.

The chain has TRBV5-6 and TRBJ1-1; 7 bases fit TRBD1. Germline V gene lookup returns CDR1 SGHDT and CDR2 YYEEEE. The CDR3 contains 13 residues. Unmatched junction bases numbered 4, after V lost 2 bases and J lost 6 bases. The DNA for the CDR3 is TGTGCCAGCAGCTTACAGGGGTCCCCTGAAGCTTTCTTT. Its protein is CASSLQGSPEAFF. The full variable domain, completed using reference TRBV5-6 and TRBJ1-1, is DAGVTQSPTHLIKTRGQQVTLRCSPKSGHDTVSWYQQALGQGPQFIFQYYEEEERQRGNFPDRFSGHQFPNYSSELNVNALLLGDSALYLCASSLQGSPEAFFGQGTRLTVV.

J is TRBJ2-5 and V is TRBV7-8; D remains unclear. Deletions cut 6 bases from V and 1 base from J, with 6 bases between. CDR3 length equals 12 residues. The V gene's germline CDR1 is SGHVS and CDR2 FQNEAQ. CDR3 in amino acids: CASRHPQETQYF. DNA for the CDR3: TGTGCCAGCAGACACCCCCAAGAGACCCAGTACTTC.

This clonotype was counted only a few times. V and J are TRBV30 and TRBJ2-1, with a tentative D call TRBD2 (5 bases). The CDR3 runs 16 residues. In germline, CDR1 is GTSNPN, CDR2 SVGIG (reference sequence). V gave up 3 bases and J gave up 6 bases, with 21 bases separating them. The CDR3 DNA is TGTGCCTGGAGGCCGCCCATAGCGTTAATGGCCAATGAGCAGTTCTTC. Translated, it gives CAWRPPIALMANEQFF.